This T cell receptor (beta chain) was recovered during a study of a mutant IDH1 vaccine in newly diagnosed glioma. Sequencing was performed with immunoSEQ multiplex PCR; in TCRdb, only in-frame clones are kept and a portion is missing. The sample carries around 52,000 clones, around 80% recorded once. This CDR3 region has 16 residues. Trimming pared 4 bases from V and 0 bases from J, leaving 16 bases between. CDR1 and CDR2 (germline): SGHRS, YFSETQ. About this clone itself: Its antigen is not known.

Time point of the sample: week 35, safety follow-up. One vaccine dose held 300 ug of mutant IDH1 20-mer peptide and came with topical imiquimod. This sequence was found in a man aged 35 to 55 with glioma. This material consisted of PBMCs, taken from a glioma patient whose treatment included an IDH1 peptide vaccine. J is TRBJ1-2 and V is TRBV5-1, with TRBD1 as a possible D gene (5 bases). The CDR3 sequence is CASSPGSLTANYGYTF. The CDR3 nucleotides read TGCGCCAGCAGCCCAGGGTCCCTAACTGCTAACTATGGCTACACCTTC.